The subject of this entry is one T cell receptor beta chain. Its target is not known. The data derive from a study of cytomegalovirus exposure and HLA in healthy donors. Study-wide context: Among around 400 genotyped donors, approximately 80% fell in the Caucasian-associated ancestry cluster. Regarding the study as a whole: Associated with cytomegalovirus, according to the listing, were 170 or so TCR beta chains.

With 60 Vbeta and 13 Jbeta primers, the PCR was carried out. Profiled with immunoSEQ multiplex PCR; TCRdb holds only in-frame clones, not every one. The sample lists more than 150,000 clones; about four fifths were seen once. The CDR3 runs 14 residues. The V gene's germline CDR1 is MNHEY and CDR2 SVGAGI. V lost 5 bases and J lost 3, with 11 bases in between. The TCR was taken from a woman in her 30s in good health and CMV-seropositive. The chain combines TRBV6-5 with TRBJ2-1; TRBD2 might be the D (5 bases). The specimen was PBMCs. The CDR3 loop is CASSSGLGYNEQFF. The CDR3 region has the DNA TGTGCCAGCAGTAGCGGTCTGGGCTACAATGAGCAGTTCTTC.